The T cell receptor beta chain described here comes from a study of blood T cell repertoires in COVID-19. For the study at large: The analysed material was cDNA or gDNA that came from T cells, B-cell-depleted T cells, or PBMCs.

Clinical history reported by participants formed the basis on which cohorts were assigned. Cohort 3 donors counted as recovered after two negative PCRs, clearance, or resolved symptoms. Generated by immunoSEQ multiplex PCR, the TCRdb table keeps only in-frame clones and is missing some. This table holds hundreds of thousands of clones, about 91% found once. Per the germline V gene, CDR1 is SGHRS and CDR2 is YFSETQ. This CDR3 region has 14 residues. Trimming removed 0 bases at V and 4 bases at J, with 8 bases between. Sample: PBMCs or T cells enriched from blood (not recorded which). The V and J genes are TRBV5-1 and TRBJ1-3, with D perhaps matching TRBD1 (6 bases). The TCR was taken from a woman between 18 and 29 years old who had recovered from COVID-19. The CDR3 is CASSLEGGGNTIYF. The CDR3 region has the DNA TGCGCCAGCAGCTTGGAAGGGGGAGGAAACACCATATATTTT. Using reference TRBV5-1 and TRBJ1-3 for the parts outside the CDR3, the full variable domain is KAGVTQTPRYLIKTRGQQVTLSCSPISGHRSVSWYQQTPGQGLQFLFEYFSETQRNKGNFPGRFSGRQFSNSRSEMNVSTLELGDSALYLCASSLEGGGNTIYFGEGSWLTVV.